Each of the 10 T cell receptor beta chains below was sequenced from the same sample in a study of radiation and T cells in renal cell carcinoma. Time point described: baseline pretreatment blood. Treatment specified: 15 Gy SBRT to primary tumor, nephrectomy 4 weeks later. TCRdb keeps only in-frame clones here, not all; method: immunoSEQ multiplex PCR. The table lists approximately 100,000 clones, approximately 86% of them singletons. The input for sequencing was blood, taken from a patient whose treatment included radiotherapy and nephrectomy. The receptors shown here come from a man aged 50-59 years with renal cell carcinoma.

This chain links TRBV5-1 with TRBJ2-5; 7 bases match TRBD2. Germline CDR1 SGHRS, CDR2 YFSETQ. J gave up 0 bases and V 2 bases, and 4 bases lay outside the gene matches. The CDR3 is made up of 15 amino acids. DNA of the CDR3: TGCGCCAGCAGCTTCACTAGCGCGTACCAAGAGACCCAGTACTTC. Protein sequence: CASSFTSAYQETQYF.

The rearrangement links TRBV7-9 to TRBJ2-7; 8 nucleotides align to TRBD2. The germline gives CDR1 SEHNR, CDR2 FQNEAQ (reference sequence). This CDR3 comprises 13 residues. V dropped 3 bases and J dropped 5; count of bases not matched to a gene: 3. The CDR3 DNA follows: TGTGCCAGCAGCTTGGCGACTAGCGACGAGCAGTACTTC. Its translation: CASSLATSDEQYF.

The chain couples TRBV18 to TRBJ2-7; 9 positions match TRBD2. The CDR3 length is 15 residues. The V and J ends lost 3 bases and 3 bases, in that order; junction bases with no gene match: 6. Per germline, CDR1 KGHSH and CDR2 LQKENI. Here the CDR3 reads CASSPGSGGFYEQYF. The CDR3, as DNA: TGTGCCAGCTCACCCGGTAGCGGGGGTTTCTACGAGCAGTACTTC.

The V call is TRBV2, the J call TRBJ2-7; a possible D gene is TRBD1 (6 bases). V lost 2 bases to trimming and J lost 11 bases, with 13 bases between them. Germline assignment: CDR1 SNHLY and CDR2 FYNNEI. CDR3 length: 12 amino acids. As DNA, the CDR3 is TGTGCCAGCAGTGAACTGGGGGCTCCCGAGTACTTC. It specifies CASSELGAPEYF.

The chain links TRBV10-3 to TRBJ1-2; 10 bases agree with TRBD1. The J segment lost 9 bases and the V segment lost 0 bases, leaving 4 bases of the junction unmatched. CDR1 and CDR2 (germline): ENHRY, SYGVKD. The CDR3 covers 14 residues. CDR3 bases: TGTGCCATCAGTGAGTCCGGACAGGGGGAGAGCTACACCTTC. Protein product: CAISESGQGESYTF.

The rearrangement joins TRBV18 to TRBJ2-3; tentatively, D is TRBD2 (5 bases). This CDR3 has 13 amino acids. V was cut by 4 bases and J by 2 bases, with 7 bases left in between. From germline, CDR1 is KGHSH and CDR2 LQKENI. This chain's CDR3 is CASSRLITDTQYF. The CDR3 nucleotides read TGTGCCAGCTCACGACTAATCACAGATACGCAGTATTTT.

About this clone itself: Germline and junction disagree at one end, which may indicate a read error. In the same sample, other DNA sequences code for this CDR3. The chain uses TRBV27 and TRBJ1-4; the match to TRBD1 covers 9 bases. Germline V CDR1 and CDR2: MNHEY, SMNVEV (reference sequence). There are 14 residues in the CDR3. Here the CDR3 reads CASSLDRGGEKLFF. The DNA of the CDR3 is TGTGCCAGTAGTTTGGACAGGGGAGGCGAAAAACTGTTTTTT.

The chain uses TRBV6-6 and TRBJ1-2; TRBD1 agrees at 10 bases. V lost 4 bases, J lost 6 bases, and 8 bases stayed unmatched. Germline-derived CDR1 and CDR2 are MNHNY and SVGAGI (reference sequence). This CDR3 comprises 15 residues. CDR3 amino acids: CASSWDSGQGHGYTF. DNA of the CDR3: TGTGCCAGCAGTTGGGACTCGGGACAGGGGCATGGCTACACCTTC.

In nucleotides, the CDR3 is TGTGCCAGCAGCTTAGGGGCCCAAGAGGGCACTGAAGCTTTCTTT. Amino acids: CASSLGAQEGTEAFF. The J gene is TRBJ1-1, the V gene TRBV7-6; D not certain. CDR3 length equals 15 residues. V was trimmed by 1 base and J by 4 bases, leaving 13 bases between them. Germline CDR1 reads SGHVS; CDR2 reads FNYEAQ.

This chain connects TRBV9 to TRBJ2-7; 10 nucleotides agree with TRBD1. Germline loops: CDR1 SGDLS, CDR2 YYNGEE. The CDR3 has 14 amino acids. Losses at the gene ends were 3 bases for V and 3 bases for J; bases not matched to a gene: 3. CDR3 sequence reads: CASSARTGGYEQYF. The CDR3 coding sequence is TGTGCCAGCAGCGCTCGGACAGGGGGCTACGAGCAGTACTTC.